Listed below are T cell receptor beta chains from one sample, sequenced in a study of cytomegalovirus exposure and HLA in healthy donors. Using immunoSEQ multiplex PCR, the repertoire was profiled, and TCRdb retains in-frame clones only, with some absent. Counted here are around 170,000 clones, 70% to 85% occurring once; the ten biggest clones make up under 0.9%. The sequenced sample consisted of PBMCs. These receptors all stem from a woman aged 40 to 50 in good health and CMV-seronegative. CDR3s include the opening cysteine and the closing phenylalanine or tryptophan. D genes are given only for firm matches. A clone size is listed for some rows: how often the clone was seen (once, few, many), or a class if it is expanded.

D gene	V gene	J gene	clone size	CDR3 protein	CDR3 DNA
TRBD1	TRBV19	TRBJ1-5	.	CASVTGQGSNQPQHF	TGTGCCAGTGTCACGGGACAGGGGAGCAATCAGCCCCAGCATTTT
TRBD1	TRBV11-3	TRBJ2-7	.	CASSPRQGQGWEQYF	TGTGCCAGCAGCCCCCGACAGGGGCAAGGGTGGGAGCAGTACTTC
TRBD1	TRBV6-5	TRBJ1-2	.	CASRAQTGADYGYTF	TGTGCCAGCAGGGCCCAGACAGGGGCTGATTATGGCTACACCTTC
.	TRBV6-4	TRBJ1-1	.	CASSEGRGMEAFF	TGTGCCAGCAGTGAGGGTCGGGGAATGGAAGCTTTCTTT
.	TRBV28	TRBJ2-7	.	CASSKNRDSYEQYF	TGTGCCAGCAGTAAAAATAGAGACAGTTACGAGCAGTACTTC
TRBD1	TRBV29-1	TRBJ1-2	.	CSGDSNYGYTF	TGCAGCGGGGACAGCAACTATGGCTACACCTTC
.	TRBV29-1	TRBJ2-1	once	CSVSGLGYNEQFF	TGCAGCGTCTCGGGACTGGGCTACAATGAGCAGTTCTTC
.	TRBV10-3	TRBJ1-1	.	CATSGDREAFF	TGTGCCACTTCAGGGGATCGTGAAGCTTTCTTT
.	TRBV29-1	TRBJ1-5	.	CSVAFVQDQPQHF	TGCAGCGTTGCTTTTGTACAGGATCAGCCCCAGCATTTT
TRBD1	TRBV2	TRBJ1-1	.	CASRLGRGRSNTEAFF	TGTGCCAGCAGACTGGGCAGGGGGCGATCGAACACTGAAGCTTTCTTT
TRBD1	TRBV29-1	TRBJ1-2	.	CSVGTGIDHGYTF	TGCAGCGTGGGGACAGGGATTGACCATGGCTACACCTTC
TRBD1	TRBV6-6	TRBJ1-4	.	CASSTGEVREKLFF	TGTGCCAGCAGTACAGGGGAGGTTAGAGAAAAACTGTTTTTT
TRBD2	TRBV7-8	TRBJ2-1	.	CASSLAASGGNEQFF	TGTGCCAGCAGCTTAGCCGCTAGCGGTGGCAATGAGCAGTTCTTC
.	TRBV27	TRBJ1-1	.	CASSLSPPAEAFF	TGTGCCAGCAGTTTATCCCCCCCCGCTGAAGCTTTCTTT
TRBD2	TRBV11-3	TRBJ2-3	.	CASSLAGGAGTDTQYF	TGTGCCAGCAGCTTAGCGGGGGGAGCGGGCACAGATACGCAGTATTTT
TRBD2	TRBV7-3	TRBJ2-1	.	CASSLTSGEYNEQFF	TGTGCCAGCAGCTTGACTAGCGGGGAGTACAATGAGCAGTTCTTC
TRBD1	TRBV5-4	TRBJ2-7	.	CASRLQGAEEQYF	TGTGCCAGCAGATTACAGGGGGCTGAAGAGCAGTACTTC
TRBD1	TRBV29-1	TRBJ1-1	.	CSVDPPTGRNTEAFF	TGCAGCGTTGATCCCCCGACAGGGAGGAACACTGAAGCTTTCTTT
.	TRBV9	TRBJ1-1	.	CASSVGEGGAEAFF	TGTGCCAGCAGCGTAGGCGAGGGCGGGGCTGAAGCTTTCTTT
TRBD2	TRBV14	TRBJ2-7	once	CASSGRDYQQYF	TGTGCCAGCAGCGGCCGGGACTATCAGCAGTACTTC
TRBD2	TRBV9	TRBJ2-1	.	CASSAGLAGDNEQFF	TGTGCCAGCAGCGCCGGACTAGCGGGAGACAATGAGCAGTTCTTC
.	TRBV2	TRBJ2-7	.	CASSTVVNYEQYF	TGTGCCAGCAGTACAGTAGTGAACTACGAGCAGTACTTC
TRBD1	TRBV27	TRBJ1-2	few	CASSLTPRQGIFNYGYTF	TGTGCCAGCAGTTTGACCCCGCGACAGGGGATCTTTAACTATGGCTACACCTTC
.	TRBV5-1	TRBJ2-1	.	CASSLKSESSYNEQFF	TGCGCCAGCAGCTTGAAAAGCGAGAGCTCCTACAATGAGCAGTTCTTC
.	TRBV6-6	TRBJ2-7	.	CASSYSVREYEQYF	TGTGCCAGCAGTTACTCTGTGAGGGAATACGAGCAGTACTTC
TRBD1	TRBV5-1	TRBJ2-1	.	CASSLGLQGLPADEQFF	TGCGCCAGCAGCTTGGGCCTACAGGGGCTCCCTGCGGATGAGCAGTTCTTC
.	TRBV6-5	TRBJ2-3	.	CASSHGQRTDTQYF	TGTGCCAGCAGCCATGGACAGCGCACAGATACGCAGTATTTT
.	TRBV15	TRBJ2-1	.	CATSRDRRGWYNEQFF	TGTGCCACCAGCAGAGATAGGCGGGGTTGGTACAATGAGCAGTTCTTC
.	TRBV6-6	TRBJ1-1	.	CASSYPTVTDTEAFF	TGTGCCAGCAGTTACCCGACAGTTACGGACACTGAAGCTTTCTTT
TRBD2	TRBV7-9	TRBJ2-2	.	CASRAAGGSNTGELFF	TGTGCCAGCAGAGCAGCGGGGGGCTCGAACACCGGGGAGCTGTTTTTT
TRBD1	TRBV11-2	TRBJ2-5	.	CASSGTDTYQETQYF	TGTGCCAGCAGCGGGACAGACACGTACCAAGAGACCCAGTACTTC
TRBD2	TRBV6-1	TRBJ2-1	once	CASLWRGADDEQFF	TGTGCCAGCCTTTGGCGGGGGGCAGACGATGAGCAGTTCTTC
TRBD1	TRBV15	TRBJ2-7	.	CATSGRGNEQYF	TGTGCCACATCGGGCAGGGGGAACGAGCAGTACTTC
.	TRBV27	TRBJ2-3	.	CAGSLRTVWTDTQYF	TGTGCCGGCAGTCTACGGACAGTTTGGACAGATACGCAGTATTTT
.	TRBV7-2	TRBJ1-5	once	CASSLAGLRNQPQHF	TGTGCCAGCAGCTTAGCCGGACTGAGAAATCAGCCCCAGCATTTT
.	TRBV19	TRBJ2-1	.	CASSLMSSYNEQFF	TGTGCCAGTAGCCTCATGAGCTCCTACAATGAGCAGTTCTTC
.	TRBV7-6	TRBJ1-1	.	CASSPREDRSAFF	TGTGCCAGCAGCCCGAGGGAGGATAGGTCAGCTTTCTTT
TRBD1	TRBV18	TRBJ1-1	.	CASSSGQGATATEAFF	TGTGCCAGCTCATCTGGACAGGGGGCGACTGCCACTGAAGCTTTCTTT
.	TRBV28	TRBJ2-1	.	CASSLTDRLSSYNEQFF	TGTGCCAGCAGTCTCACCGACAGGCTGAGCTCCTACAATGAGCAGTTCTTC
TRBD1	TRBV7-7	TRBJ2-1	.	CASSLRQGQSEQFF	TGTGCTAGCAGCTTAAGACAGGGACAAAGTGAGCAGTTCTTC
.	TRBV28	TRBJ2-5	.	CASSNRQLPKTQYF	TGTGCCAGCAGCAATCGACAACTGCCCAAGACCCAGTACTTC
.	TRBV6-1	TRBJ2-5	.	CASSVRGRQETQYF	TGTGCCAGCAGTGTAAGAGGCAGACAAGAGACCCAGTACTTC
.	TRBV5-1	TRBJ2-3	few	CASSLESGVGDTQYF	TGCGCCAGCAGCTTGGAGTCAGGGGTAGGGGATACGCAGTATTTT
TRBD2	TRBV18	TRBJ2-1	.	CASSPPTTSAHNEQFF	TGTGCCAGCTCACCACCGACGACTAGCGCTCACAATGAGCAGTTCTTC
.	TRBV2	TRBJ1-4	.	CASSLAGGGSEKLFF	TGTGCCAGCAGTCTCGCGGGCGGGGGGAGCGAAAAACTGTTTTTT
TRBD1	TRBV14	TRBJ2-5	few	CASSQEGTGLKETQYF	TGTGCCAGCAGCCAAGAGGGGACAGGGCTAAAAGAGACCCAGTACTTC
TRBD1	TRBV2	TRBJ1-1	.	CASSQDRGRTEAFF	TGTGCCAGCAGCCAGGACAGGGGGCGCACTGAAGCTTTCTTT
.	TRBV19	TRBJ1-1	.	CASSISQVLDTEAFF	TGTGCCAGTAGTATTTCACAGGTCCTTGACACTGAAGCTTTCTTT
.	TRBV21-1	TRBJ2-7	.	CASSLRTGGANEQYF	TGTGCCAGCAGCCTCCGGACAGGGGGAGCGAACGAGCAGTACTTC
.	TRBV7-2	TRBJ2-6	.	CASSNNRAGANVLTF	TGTGCCAGCAGCAACAACCGGGCTGGGGCCAACGTCCTGACTTTC
TRBD2	TRBV5-1	TRBJ2-7	.	CASGLAASSGRREQYF	TGCGCCAGCGGGCTCGCGGCGTCTAGCGGGAGGCGCGAGCAGTACTTC
TRBD1	TRBV5-6	TRBJ2-7	few	CASSFSGTGDYYEQYF	TGTGCCAGCAGCTTTTCCGGGACAGGGGACTACTACGAGCAGTACTTC
.	TRBV7-2	TRBJ1-5	.	CASSLEGGLGQPQHF	TGTGCCAGCAGCTTAGAGGGGGGGCTCGGTCAGCCCCAGCATTTT
.	TRBV19	TRBJ2-6	few	CASMQGEGYGANVLTF	TGTGCCAGTATGCAGGGTGAAGGATATGGGGCCAACGTCCTGACTTTC
TRBD1	TRBV13	TRBJ1-1	.	CASSAPTGENTEAFF	TGTGCCAGCAGCGCCCCAACAGGGGAGAACACTGAAGCTTTCTTT
TRBD1	TRBV16	TRBJ1-1	.	CASSQARTGGLIGSAFF	TGTGCCAGCAGCCAAGCGCGGACAGGGGGCCTAATAGGTTCGGCTTTCTTT
TRBD1	TRBV5-8	TRBJ1-5	.	CASSLTQGTSNQPQHF	TGTGCCAGCAGCTTAACACAGGGGACTAGCAATCAGCCCCAGCATTTT
TRBD1	TRBV5-4	TRBJ1-1	few	CASSLGGQGMNTEAFF	TGTGCCAGCAGCTTGGGGGGACAGGGGATGAACACTGAAGCTTTCTTT
TRBD1	TRBV6-1	TRBJ2-7	.	CASSAGTGTYEQYF	TGTGCCAGCAGCGCCGGGACAGGGACCTACGAGCAGTACTTC